These 24 T cell receptor beta chains were sequenced from one sample in a study of CD8 T cells in ankylosing spondylitis. Broader study findings: What appeared characteristic of ankylosing spondylitis blood was a TCR beta motif of fewer than ten highly homologous variants.

The antigens for these receptors are not known. Via MiXCR, TCRdb re-called the 5' RACE reads, giving one row per CDR3 protein. The table has hundreds of thousands of distinct CDR3 sequences, over 9.5% seen once. Material: blood, either unsorted or a sorted T cell fraction (not recorded which). These receptors all come from a male donor with ankylosing spondylitis.

The rearrangement joins TRBV27 to TRBJ2-7, with 14 bases identical to TRBD2. V lost 6 bases and J lost 0; bases outside the gene matches: 16. CDR1 and CDR2 (germline): MNHEY, SMNVEV (reference sequence). The CDR3 sequence is 20 residues long. The CDR3 spells CASRSMGLAGEGFSSYEQYF. The DNA of the CDR3 is TGTGCCAGCAGATCTATGGGACTAGCGGGAGAAGGATTCTCCTCCTACGAGCAGTACTTC.

This clonotype was recorded at least ten times. The chain carries TRBV25-1 and TRBJ1-1; no firm D call. The germline V gene encodes CDR1 MGHDK and CDR2 SYGVNS. The CDR3 contains 12 residues. Trimming took 6 bases from V and 5 from J, leaving 10 bases between them. For the CDR3, the DNA is TGTGCCAGCAGGCCCCCAGGAACTGAAGCTTTCTTT. It yields the protein CASRPPGTEAFF.

In its sample, this clonotype was seen many times. V gene TRBV6-1 combines with J gene TRBJ2-2; a possible D gene is TRBD2 (5 bases). CDR1 is MNHNS and CDR2 is SASEGT in the germline V gene. The CDR3 spans 14 residues. The V end lost 6 bases, the J end lost 4 bases, and 12 bases lay between the germline ends. CDR3 amino acids: CASRAASLTGELFF. The CDR3 DNA reads TGTGCCAGCAGAGCGGCTAGCCTCACCGGGGAGCTGTTTTTT.

The rearrangement links TRBV5-6 to TRBJ2-1; D not certain. The CDR3 has 12 amino acids. V was shortened by 4 bases and J by 11 bases, with 13 bases between the two germline ends. The germline V gene has CDR1 SGHDT and CDR2 YYEEEE. The CDR3 DNA reads TGTGCCAGCAGCCTTCCTAGTCAACAGCAGTTCTTC. Translation: CASSLPSQQQFF.

The rearrangement links TRBV5-6 to TRBJ2-3, with TRBD2 matching 8 bases. Germline V lookup: CDR1 SGHDT, CDR2 YYEEEE. With V trimmed by 2 bases and J by 5 bases, 1 base remained unmatched. The CDR3 is 13 amino acids. The CDR3 region is CASSFTSGDTQYF. The CDR3 bases are TGTGCCAGCAGCTTCACTAGCGGAGATACGCAGTATTTT.

The sample holds many counts of this clonotype. The chain links TRBV5-1 to TRBJ1-6; TRBD1 agrees at 7 bases. Per germline, CDR1 SGHRS and CDR2 YFSETQ. The CDR3 runs 16 residues. With 4 bases clipped from V and 14 bases from J, the junction kept 18 bases outside the gene matches. The chain's CDR3 is CASSPGRGQVHPTLHF. The CDR3 DNA reads TGCGCCAGCAGCCCCGGGAGAGGACAGGTCCACCCCACCCTCCACTTT.

The CDR3 DNA follows: TGCGCCAGCAGTTTCTTAGGACGCCGGGACAATGAGCAGTTCTTC. This gives the protein CASSFLGRRDNEQFF. The chain joins TRBV5-1 to TRBJ2-1; D is undetermined. CDR3 length: 15 residues. Trimming pared 5 bases from V and 5 bases from J, leaving 17 bases between. Germline lookup yields CDR1 SGHRS and CDR2 YFSETQ.

This clonotype was seen a few times. DNA of the CDR3: TGCAGTGCTATATCACAGGGGGCACTGAGGGAGCAGTACTTC. Its translation is CSAISQGALREQYF. The gene calls are TRBV20-1 and TRBJ2-7; 9 bases are a match to TRBD1. The germline CDR1 and CDR2 sequences are DFQATT and SNEGSKA (reference sequence). V lost 4 bases to trimming and J lost 7 bases; unmatched junction nucleotides: 11. This CDR3 contains 14 residues.

At least ten counts were recorded for this clonotype. This chain uses TRBV12-3 or TRBV12-4 with TRBJ2-4; D call uncertain. This CDR3 is 15 amino acids long. Trimming took off 0 bases at V and 8 bases at J, with 14 bases between the two ends. The CDR3 is CASSLARLKLHIQYF. DNA for the CDR3: TGTGCCAGCAGTTTAGCGCGCCTGAAGTTACACATTCAGTACTTC.

There are a few counts of this clonotype. The rearrangement joins TRBV7-2 to TRBJ1-6; D is perhaps TRBD1 (6 bases). The CDR3 has 16 amino acids. V lost 1 base, J lost 7 bases, and 14 bases lay in between. Germline V gene data show CDR1 as SGHTA and CDR2 as FQGNSA. The CDR3 is CASSLVSGDGNSPLHF. The DNA for the CDR3 is TGTGCCAGCAGCTTAGTCTCAGGGGACGGGAATTCACCCCTCCACTTT.

This clonotype was picked up many times. V and J are TRBV29-1 and TRBJ1-5, with D maybe TRBD1 (6 bases). CDR3 length: 15 amino acids. The V end lost 4 bases, the J end lost 0 bases, and 13 bases lay between the germline ends. The germline V gene has CDR1 SQVTM and CDR2 ANQGSEA. The CDR3 region has the DNA TGCAGCGTTGGGACAGACCTTTATAGCAATCAGCCCCAGCATTTT. The encoded protein is CSVGTDLYSNQPQHF.

This clonotype came up a few times. The rearrangement joins TRBV6-2 or TRBV6-3 to TRBJ1-1; D is unclear. The V and J ends lost 7 bases and 4 bases respectively, with 7 bases between them. The CDR3 consists of 11 residues. The germline V gene encodes CDR1 MNHEY and CDR2 SVGEGT. The chain's CDR3 is CASTGTTEAFF. The CDR3 DNA sequence: TGTGCCAGCACCGGTACCACTGAAGCTTTCTTT.

This clonotype was seen repeatedly, ten times or more. V usage is TRBV4-3 and J usage is TRBJ2-2; 9 nucleotides match TRBD1. The CDR3 covers 14 residues. CDR1 and CDR2 (germline): LGHNA, YSLEER. Trimming cost V 4 bases and J 6 bases; bases outside gene matches: 3. The CDR3 protein is CASSRDRVAGELFF. In nucleotides, the CDR3 is TGCGCCAGCAGCCGGGACAGGGTAGCCGGGGAGCTGTTTTTT.

This clonotype was seen repeatedly, ten times or more. J is TRBJ2-3 and V is TRBV7-2; 7 bases are shared with TRBD2. The CDR3 covers 14 residues. J gave up 5 bases and V 1 base, and 3 bases lay outside the gene matches. CDR1 and CDR2 from the germline V gene are SGHTA and FQGNSA. CDR3: CASSLGTRGDTQYF. The DNA of the CDR3 is TGTGCCAGCAGCTTAGGGACTAGGGGAGATACGCAGTATTTT.

The chain employs TRBV7-2 and TRBJ2-1; D unclear. The CDR3 is 15 residues long. From germline, CDR1 is SGHTA and CDR2 FQGNSA. With 8 bases removed from V and 3 bases from J, the gap between germline ends came to 17 bases. The CDR3 coding sequence is TGTGCCAGCGCTCCGGGCGGCGGCTTCTACAATGAGCAGTTCTTC. This gives the protein CASAPGGGFYNEQFF.

The chain combines TRBV5-1 with TRBJ2-4; perhaps D is TRBD1 or TRBD2 (5 bases each). The CDR3 totals 14 residues. The V gene's germline CDR1 is SGHRS and CDR2 YFSETQ. The V end lost 5 bases, the J end lost 3 bases, and 12 bases lay between the germline ends. Written as DNA, the CDR3 is TGCGCCAGCAGGCCCGGGACCGACAAAAACATTCAGTACTTC. Translation gives CASRPGTDKNIQYF.

The chain couples TRBV5-5 to TRBJ1-2, with 8 positions matching TRBD1. J was trimmed by 1 base and V by 9 bases; bases with no gene match: 5. Per germline, CDR1 SGHKS and CDR2 YYEKEE (reference sequence). The CDR3 is made up of 13 amino acids. CDR3 sequence: CATSDRDNYGYTF. For the CDR3, the DNA is TGTGCCACCTCGGACAGGGATAACTATGGCTACACCTTC.

CDR3 coding DNA: TGCAGTGCTCGGGAGGACGGGGAGCTGTTTTTT. It specifies CSAREDGELFF. The chain carries TRBV20-1 and TRBJ2-2; 7 bases are shared with TRBD2. The V and J ends lost 5 bases and 7 bases, in that order; junction bases with no gene match: 1. Germline lookup yields CDR1 DFQATT and CDR2 SNEGSKA (reference sequence). The CDR3 sequence is 11 residues long.

This clonotype was observed many times. This chain uses TRBV20-1 with TRBJ2-7; no clear D. V dropped 5 bases and J dropped 0 bases, with 14 bases sitting between them. The CDR3 contains 14 residues. CDR1 DFQATT and CDR2 SNEGSKA come from the germline V gene (reference sequence). The CDR3 region has the DNA TGCAGTGCTGGGGAATGGGGAAACTCCTACGAGCAGTACTTC. Translation: CSAGEWGNSYEQYF.

This clonotype was picked up a small number of times. This could be a read error, since a much larger clone is one nucleotide away. The chain links TRBV7-2 to TRBJ2-5; TRBD1 aligns across 8 bases. The germline CDR1 and CDR2 sequences are SGHTA and FQGNSA. After removal of 4 bases from V and 3 bases from J, the junction contained 1 base not matched to a gene. This CDR3 comprises 13 residues. CDR3 sequence (DNA): TGTGCCAGCAGCTCGGACAGGGAAGAGACCCAGTACTTC. This encodes CASSSDREETQYF.

The chain joins TRBV25-1 to TRBJ2-1, with 11 positions matching TRBD2. V dropped 6 bases and J dropped 4; count of bases not matched to a gene: 5. From germline, CDR1 is MGHDK and CDR2 SYGVNS. The CDR3 runs to 15 residues. CDR3 coding DNA: TGTGCCAGCAGACTAGCGGGAGTGAAGTACAATGAGCAGTTCTTC. This gives the protein CASRLAGVKYNEQFF.

This rearrangement joins TRBV28 to TRBJ1-1, with TRBD1 matching 7 bases. V lost 5 bases to trimming and J lost 6 bases; unmatched junction nucleotides: 6. The CDR3 covers 13 residues. Germline assignment: CDR1 MDHEN and CDR2 SYDVKM. CDR3 residues: CASSLPGTAEAFF. As DNA, the CDR3 is TGTGCCAGCAGTCTCCCCGGGACAGCTGAAGCTTTCTTT.

There are a few counts of this clonotype. This sequence joins TRBV20-1 and TRBJ1-1; TRBD1 matches at 8 bases. Looked up from germline, CDR1 is DFQATT and CDR2 is SNEGSKA (reference sequence). The CDR3 covers 13 residues. V dropped 6 bases and J dropped 5; count of bases not matched to a gene: 8. DNA for the CDR3: TGCAGTGCCGCCAGGGGGCGGGGAACTGAAGCTTTCTTT. Its protein product is CSAARGRGTEAFF.

Only a few counts were recorded for this clonotype. The rearrangement uses TRBV28 and TRBJ1-6; D might be TRBD1 (6 bases). V was trimmed by 5 bases and J by 7 bases, leaving 12 bases between them. Germline values: CDR1 MDHEN, CDR2 SYDVKM. The CDR3 contains 14 residues. DNA for the CDR3: TGTGCCAGCAGTACACAGGGTTGGAATTCACCCCTCCACTTT. It specifies CASSTQGWNSPLHF. The variable domain in full, completed from reference TRBV28 and TRBJ1-6, reads DVKVTQSSRYLVKRTGEKVFLECVQDMDHENMFWYRQDPGLGLRLIYFSYDVKMKEKGDIPEGYSVSREKKERFSLILESASTNQTSMYLCASSTQGWNSPLHFGNGTRLTVT.